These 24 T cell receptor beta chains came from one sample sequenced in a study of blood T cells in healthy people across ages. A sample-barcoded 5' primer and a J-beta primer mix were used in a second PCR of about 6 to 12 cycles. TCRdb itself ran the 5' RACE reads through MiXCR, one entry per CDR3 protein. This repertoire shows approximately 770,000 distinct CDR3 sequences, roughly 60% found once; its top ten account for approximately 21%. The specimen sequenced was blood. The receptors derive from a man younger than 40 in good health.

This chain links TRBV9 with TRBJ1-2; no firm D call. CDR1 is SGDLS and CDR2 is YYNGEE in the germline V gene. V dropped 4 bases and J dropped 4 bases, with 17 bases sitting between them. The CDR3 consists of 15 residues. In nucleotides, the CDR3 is TGTGCCAGCAGCCTGGGCCGGCGGGAAGCCTATGGCTACACCTTC. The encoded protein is CASSLGRREAYGYTF.

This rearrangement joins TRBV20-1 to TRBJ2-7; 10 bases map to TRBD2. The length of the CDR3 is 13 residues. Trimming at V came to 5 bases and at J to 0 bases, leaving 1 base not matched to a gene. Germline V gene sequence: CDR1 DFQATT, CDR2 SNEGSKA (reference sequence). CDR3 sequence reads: CSAGTSDSYEQYF. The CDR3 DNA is TGCAGTGCTGGGACTAGCGACTCCTACGAGCAGTACTTC.

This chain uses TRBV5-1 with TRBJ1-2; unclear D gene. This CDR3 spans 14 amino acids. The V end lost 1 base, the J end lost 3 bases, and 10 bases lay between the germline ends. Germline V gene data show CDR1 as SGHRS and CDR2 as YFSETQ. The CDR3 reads CASSLRQEYYGYTF. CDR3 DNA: TGCGCCAGCAGCTTGCGTCAGGAGTACTATGGCTACACCTTC.

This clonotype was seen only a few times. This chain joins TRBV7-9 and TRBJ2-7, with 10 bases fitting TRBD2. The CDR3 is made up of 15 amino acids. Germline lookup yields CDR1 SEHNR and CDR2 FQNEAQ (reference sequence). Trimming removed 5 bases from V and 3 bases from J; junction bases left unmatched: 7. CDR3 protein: CASSPRIAGGYEQYF. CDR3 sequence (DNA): TGTGCCAGCAGCCCCAGGATAGCGGGAGGCTACGAGCAGTACTTC.

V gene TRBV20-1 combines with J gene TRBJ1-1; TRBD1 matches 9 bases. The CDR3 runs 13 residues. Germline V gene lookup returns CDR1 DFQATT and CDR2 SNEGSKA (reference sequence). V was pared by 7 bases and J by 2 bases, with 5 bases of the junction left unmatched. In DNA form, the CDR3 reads TGCAGTGTTCCGGGACAGGGTAACACTGAAGCTTTCTTT. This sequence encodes CSVPGQGNTEAFF.

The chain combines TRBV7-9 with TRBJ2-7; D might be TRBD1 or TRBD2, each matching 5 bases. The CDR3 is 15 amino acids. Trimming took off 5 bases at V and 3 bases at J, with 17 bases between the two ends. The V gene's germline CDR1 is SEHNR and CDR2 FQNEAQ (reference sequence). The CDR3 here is CASSDHRDQDYEQYF. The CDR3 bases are TGTGCCAGCAGCGACCACCGGGACCAAGACTACGAGCAGTACTTC. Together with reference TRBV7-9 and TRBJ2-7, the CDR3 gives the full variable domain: DTGVSQNPRHKITKRGQNVTFRCDPISEHNRLYWYRQTLGQGPEFLTYFQNEAQLEKSRLLSDRFSAERPKGSFSTLEIQRTEQGDSAMYLCASSDHRDQDYEQYFGPGTRLTVT.

The CDR3 bases are TGTGCCAGCAGTTACTCGACGAAAAATAGAGAGAACTATGGCTACACCTTC. This translates into CASSYSTKNRENYGYTF. The chain has TRBV6-2 or TRBV6-3 and TRBJ1-2; D not resolved. The CDR3 consists of 17 residues. V was trimmed by 0 bases and J by 2 bases, leaving 16 bases between them. Germline CDR1 MNHEY, CDR2 SVGEGT.

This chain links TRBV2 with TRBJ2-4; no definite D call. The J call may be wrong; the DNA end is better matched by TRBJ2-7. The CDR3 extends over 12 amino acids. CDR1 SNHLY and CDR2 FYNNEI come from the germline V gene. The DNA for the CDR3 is TGTGCCAGCAGTGACGACACCTACGAGCAGTACTTC. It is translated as CASSDDTYEQYF.

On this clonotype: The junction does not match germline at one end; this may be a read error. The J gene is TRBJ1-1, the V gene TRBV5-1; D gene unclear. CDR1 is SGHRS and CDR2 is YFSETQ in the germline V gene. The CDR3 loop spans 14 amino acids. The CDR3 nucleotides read TGCGTCAGCAGCTTGAATACTGAGAACACTGAAGCTTTCTTT. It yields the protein CVSSLNTENTEAFF. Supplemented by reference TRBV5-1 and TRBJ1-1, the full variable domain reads KAGVTQTPRYLIKTRGQQVTLSCSPISGHRSVSWYQQTPGQGLQFLFEYFSETQRNKGNFPGRFSGRQFSNSRSEMNVSTLELGDSALYLCVSSLNTENTEAFFGQGTRLTVV.

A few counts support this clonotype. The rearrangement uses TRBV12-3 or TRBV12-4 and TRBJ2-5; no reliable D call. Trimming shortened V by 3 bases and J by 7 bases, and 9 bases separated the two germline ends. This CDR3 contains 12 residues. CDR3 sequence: CASSFGAGTQYF. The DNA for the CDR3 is TGTGCCAGCAGTTTTGGTGCTGGGACCCAGTACTTC.

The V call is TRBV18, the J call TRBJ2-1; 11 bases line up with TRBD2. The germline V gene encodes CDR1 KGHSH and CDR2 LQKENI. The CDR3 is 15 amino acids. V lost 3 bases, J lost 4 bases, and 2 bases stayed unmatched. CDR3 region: CASSPGLAEYNEQFF. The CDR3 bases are TGTGCCAGCTCACCGGGACTAGCGGAATACAATGAGCAGTTCTTC.

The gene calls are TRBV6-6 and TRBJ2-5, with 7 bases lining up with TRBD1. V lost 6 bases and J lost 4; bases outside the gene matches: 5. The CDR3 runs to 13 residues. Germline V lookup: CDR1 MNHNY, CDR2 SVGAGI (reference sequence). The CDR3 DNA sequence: TGTGCCAGCAGCCGACCAGGGGGAGAGACCCAGTACTTC. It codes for CASSRPGGETQYF.

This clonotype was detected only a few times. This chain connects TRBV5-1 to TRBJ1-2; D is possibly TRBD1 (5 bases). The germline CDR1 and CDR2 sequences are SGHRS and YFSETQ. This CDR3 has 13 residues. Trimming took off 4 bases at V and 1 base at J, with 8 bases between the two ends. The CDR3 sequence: CASSLTDNYGYTF. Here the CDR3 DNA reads TGCGCCAGCAGCCTGACAGATAACTATGGCTACACCTTC.

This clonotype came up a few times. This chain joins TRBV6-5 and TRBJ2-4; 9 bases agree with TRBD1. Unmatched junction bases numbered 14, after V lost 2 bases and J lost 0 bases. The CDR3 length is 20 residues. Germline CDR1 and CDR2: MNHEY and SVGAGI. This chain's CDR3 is CASSYPRGTGIMSAKNIQYF. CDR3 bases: TGTGCCAGCAGTTACCCTAGAGGGACAGGGATTATGTCAGCCAAAAACATTCAGTACTTC.

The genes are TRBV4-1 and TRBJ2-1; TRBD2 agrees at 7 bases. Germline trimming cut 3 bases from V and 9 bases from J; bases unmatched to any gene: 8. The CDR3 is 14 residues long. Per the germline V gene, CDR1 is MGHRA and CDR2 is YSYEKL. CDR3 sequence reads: CASSQWQGGSEQFF. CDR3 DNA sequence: TGCGCCAGCAGCCAGTGGCAGGGAGGGAGTGAGCAGTTCTTC.

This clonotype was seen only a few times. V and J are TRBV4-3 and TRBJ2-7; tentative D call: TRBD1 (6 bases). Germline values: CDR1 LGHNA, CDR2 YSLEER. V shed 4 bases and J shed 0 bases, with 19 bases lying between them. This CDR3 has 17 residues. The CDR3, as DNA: TGCGCCAGCAGCCCCGGCGAGGTGGGGGCCTTCTCCTACGAGCAGTACTTC. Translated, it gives CASSPGEVGAFSYEQYF.

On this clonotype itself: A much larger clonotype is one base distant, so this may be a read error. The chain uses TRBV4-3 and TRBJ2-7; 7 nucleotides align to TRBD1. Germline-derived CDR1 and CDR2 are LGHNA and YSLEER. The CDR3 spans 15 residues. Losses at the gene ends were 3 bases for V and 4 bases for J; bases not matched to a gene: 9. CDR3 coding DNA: TGCGCCAGCAGCCATTCCGTGACAGGGTCGTACGAGCAGTACTTC. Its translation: CASSHSVTGSYEQYF.

CDR3 nucleotide sequence: TGTGCCTGGAGTGTTGGCGAGGAGCAGTTCTTC. Translating gives CAWSVGEEQFF. The chain has TRBV30 and TRBJ2-1, with D unresolved. The germline V gene encodes CDR1 GTSNPN and CDR2 SVGIG (reference sequence). Trimming took off 0 bases at V and 10 bases at J, with 7 bases between the two ends. The CDR3 runs 11 residues.

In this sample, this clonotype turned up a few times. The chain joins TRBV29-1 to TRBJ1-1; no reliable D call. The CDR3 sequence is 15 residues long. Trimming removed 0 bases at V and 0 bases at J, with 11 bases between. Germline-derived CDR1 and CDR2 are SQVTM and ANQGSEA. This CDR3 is CSVEDGTEMNTEAFF. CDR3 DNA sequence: TGCAGCGTTGAAGATGGAACAGAAATGAACACTGAAGCTTTCTTT.

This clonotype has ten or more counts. The CDR3 region is CSVKGAGETQYF. The CDR3 region has the DNA TGCAGCGTTAAGGGGGCTGGAGAGACCCAGTACTTC. The chain recombines TRBV29-1 with TRBJ2-5, with TRBD1 identical over 7 bases. V trimming: 5 bases; J trimming: 4 bases; junction bases outside the gene matches: 4. CDR3 length: 12 amino acids. Germline lookup yields CDR1 SQVTM and CDR2 ANQGSEA.

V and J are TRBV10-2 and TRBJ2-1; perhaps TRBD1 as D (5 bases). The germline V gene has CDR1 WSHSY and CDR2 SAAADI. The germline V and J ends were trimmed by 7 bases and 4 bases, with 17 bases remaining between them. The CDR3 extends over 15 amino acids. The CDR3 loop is CASILYATEYNEQFF. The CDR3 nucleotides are TGCGCCAGCATATTGTACGCGACAGAATACAATGAGCAGTTCTTC.

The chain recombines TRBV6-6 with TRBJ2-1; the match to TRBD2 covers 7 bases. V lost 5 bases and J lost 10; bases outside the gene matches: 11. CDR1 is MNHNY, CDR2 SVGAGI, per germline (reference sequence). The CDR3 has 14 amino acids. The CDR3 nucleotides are TGTGCCAGCAGTGGGGGGGACTTCTCCTACGAGCAGTTCTTC. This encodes CASSGGDFSYEQFF.

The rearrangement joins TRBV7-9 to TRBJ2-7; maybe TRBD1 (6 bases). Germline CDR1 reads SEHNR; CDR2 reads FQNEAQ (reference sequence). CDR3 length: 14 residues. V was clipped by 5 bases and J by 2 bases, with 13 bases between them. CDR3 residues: CASSLPTGPYEQYF. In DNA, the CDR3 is TGTGCCAGCAGCCTGCCCACAGGGCCCTACGAGCAGTACTTC.

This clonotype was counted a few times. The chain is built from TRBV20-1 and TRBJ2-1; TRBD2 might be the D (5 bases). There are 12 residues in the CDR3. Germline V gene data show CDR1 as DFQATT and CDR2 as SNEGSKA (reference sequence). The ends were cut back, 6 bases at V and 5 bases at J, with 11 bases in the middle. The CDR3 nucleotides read TGCAGTGCCCTCCGGGGTGACAATGAGCAGTTCTTC. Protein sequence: CSALRGDNEQFF.